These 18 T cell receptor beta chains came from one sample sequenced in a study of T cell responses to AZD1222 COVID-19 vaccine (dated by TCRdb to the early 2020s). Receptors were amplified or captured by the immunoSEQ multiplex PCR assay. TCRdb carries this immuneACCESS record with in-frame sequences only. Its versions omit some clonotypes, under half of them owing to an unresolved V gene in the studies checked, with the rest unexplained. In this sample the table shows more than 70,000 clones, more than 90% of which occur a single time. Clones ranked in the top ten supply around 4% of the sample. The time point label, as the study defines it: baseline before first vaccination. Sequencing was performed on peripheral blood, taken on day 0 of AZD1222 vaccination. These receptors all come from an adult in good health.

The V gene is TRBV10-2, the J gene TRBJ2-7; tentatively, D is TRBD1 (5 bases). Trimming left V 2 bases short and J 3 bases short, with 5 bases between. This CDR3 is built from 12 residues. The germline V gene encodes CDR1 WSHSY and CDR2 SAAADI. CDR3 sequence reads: CASSERGYEQYF. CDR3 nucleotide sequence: TGCGCCAGCAGTGAGAGGGGCTACGAGCAGTACTTC.

CDR3 sequence (DNA): TGTGCCAGCAGCCAAGTTGGCTACCTCTCCTACAATGAGCAGTTCTTC. Its protein is CASSQVGYLSYNEQFF. The chain employs TRBV3-1 (or the pseudogene TRBV3-2) and TRBJ2-1; no clear D gene. The CDR3 is made up of 16 amino acids. Germline CDR1 LGHDT, CDR2 YNNKEL (reference sequence). With 1 base removed from V and 0 bases from J, the gap between germline ends came to 10 bases.

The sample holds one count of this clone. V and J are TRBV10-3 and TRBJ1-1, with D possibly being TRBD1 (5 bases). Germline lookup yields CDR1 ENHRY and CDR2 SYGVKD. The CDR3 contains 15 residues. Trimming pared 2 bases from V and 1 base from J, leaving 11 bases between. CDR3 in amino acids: CAISEVLGTNTEAFF. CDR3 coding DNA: TGTGCCATCAGTGAGGTCCTGGGGACGAACACTGAAGCTTTCTTT.

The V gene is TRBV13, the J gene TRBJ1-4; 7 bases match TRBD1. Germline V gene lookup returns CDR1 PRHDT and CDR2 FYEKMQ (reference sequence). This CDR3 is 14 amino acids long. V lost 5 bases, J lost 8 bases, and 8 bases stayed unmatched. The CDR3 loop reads CASSRDSEAEKLFF. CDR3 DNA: TGTGCCAGCAGCCGGGACAGCGAGGCGGAAAAACTGTTTTTT. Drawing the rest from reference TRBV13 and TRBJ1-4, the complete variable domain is AAGVIQSPRHLIKEKRETATLKCYPIPRHDTVYWYQQGPGQDPQFLISFYEKMQSDKGSIPDRFSAQQFSDYHSELNMSSLELGDSALYFCASSRDSEAEKLFFGSGTQLSVL.

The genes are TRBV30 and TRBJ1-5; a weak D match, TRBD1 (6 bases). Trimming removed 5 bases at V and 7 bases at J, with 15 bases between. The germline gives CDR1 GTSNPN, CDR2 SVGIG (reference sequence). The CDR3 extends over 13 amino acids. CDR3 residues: CAWGYRAGQPQHF. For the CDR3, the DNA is TGTGCCTGGGGCTACAGGGCCGGCCAGCCCCAGCATTTT.

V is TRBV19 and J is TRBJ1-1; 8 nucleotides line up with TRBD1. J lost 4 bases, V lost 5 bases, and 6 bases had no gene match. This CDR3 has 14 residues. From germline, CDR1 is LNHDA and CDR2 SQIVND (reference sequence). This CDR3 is CASSYGTGATEAFF. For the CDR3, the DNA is TGTGCCAGTAGTTATGGGACAGGAGCCACTGAAGCTTTCTTT. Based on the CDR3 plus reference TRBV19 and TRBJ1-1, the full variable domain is DGGITQSPKYLFRKEGQNVTLSCEQNLNHDAMYWYRQDPGQGLRLIYYSQIVNDFQKGDIAEGYSVSREKKESFPLTVTSAQKNPTAFYLCASSYGTGATEAFFGQGTRLTVV.

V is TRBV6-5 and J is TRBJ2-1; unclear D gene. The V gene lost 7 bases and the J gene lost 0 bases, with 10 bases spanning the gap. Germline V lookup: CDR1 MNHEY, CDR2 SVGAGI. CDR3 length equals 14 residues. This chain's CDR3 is CASTKQSSYNEQFF. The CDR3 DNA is TGTGCCAGCACGAAACAAAGCTCCTACAATGAGCAGTTCTTC.

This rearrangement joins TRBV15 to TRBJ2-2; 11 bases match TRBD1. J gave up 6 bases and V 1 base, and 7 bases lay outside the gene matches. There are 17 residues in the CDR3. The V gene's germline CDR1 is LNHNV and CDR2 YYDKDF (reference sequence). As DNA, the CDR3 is TGTGCCACCAGCAGAGGAAGCCCGGGACAGGGGGCCGGGGAGCTGTTTTTT. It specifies CATSRGSPGQGAGELFF. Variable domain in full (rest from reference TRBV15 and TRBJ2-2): DAMVIQNPRYQVTQFGKPVTLSCSQTLNHNVMYWYQQKSSQAPKLLFHYYDKDFNNEADTPDNFQSRRPNTSFCFLDIRSPGLGDTAMYLCATSRGSPGQGAGELFFGEGSRLTVL.

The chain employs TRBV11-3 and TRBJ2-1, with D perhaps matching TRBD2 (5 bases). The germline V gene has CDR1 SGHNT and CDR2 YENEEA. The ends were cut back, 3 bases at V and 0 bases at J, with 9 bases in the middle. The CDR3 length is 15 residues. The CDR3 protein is CASSLRAVSYNEQFF. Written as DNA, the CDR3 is TGTGCCAGCAGCTTGAGAGCGGTCTCCTACAATGAGCAGTTCTTC.

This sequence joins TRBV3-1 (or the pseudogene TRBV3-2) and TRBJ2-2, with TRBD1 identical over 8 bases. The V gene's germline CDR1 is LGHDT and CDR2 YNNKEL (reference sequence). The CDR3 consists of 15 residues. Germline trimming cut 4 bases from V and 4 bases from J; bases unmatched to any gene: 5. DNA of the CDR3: TGTGCCAGCAGCCTGAGGACAGGGCTCACCGGGGAGCTGTTTTTT. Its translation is CASSLRTGLTGELFF.

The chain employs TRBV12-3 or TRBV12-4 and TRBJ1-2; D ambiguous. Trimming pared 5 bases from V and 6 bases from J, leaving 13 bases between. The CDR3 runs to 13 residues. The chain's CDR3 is CASSPRTGNGYTF. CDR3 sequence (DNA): TGTGCCAGCAGTCCCCGGACGGGGAATGGCTACACCTTC.

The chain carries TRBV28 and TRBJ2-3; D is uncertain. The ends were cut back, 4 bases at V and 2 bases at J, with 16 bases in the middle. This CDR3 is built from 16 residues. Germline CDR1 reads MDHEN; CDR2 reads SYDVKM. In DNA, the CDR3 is TGTGCCAGCAGTTCAGCCGGGCCTCTCAACACAGATACGCAGTATTTT. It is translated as CASSSAGPLNTDTQYF.

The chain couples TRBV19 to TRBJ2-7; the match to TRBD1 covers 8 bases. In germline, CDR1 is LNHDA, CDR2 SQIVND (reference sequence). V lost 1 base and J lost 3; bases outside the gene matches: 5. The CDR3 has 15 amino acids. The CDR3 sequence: CASSIGTGRFYEQYF. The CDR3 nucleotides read TGTGCCAGTAGTATAGGGACAGGGCGATTCTACGAGCAGTACTTC.

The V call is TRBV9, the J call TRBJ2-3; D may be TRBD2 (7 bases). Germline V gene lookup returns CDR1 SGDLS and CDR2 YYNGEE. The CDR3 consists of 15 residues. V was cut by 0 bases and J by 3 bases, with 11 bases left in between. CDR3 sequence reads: CASSVGGGGTDTQYF. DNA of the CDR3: TGTGCCAGCAGCGTAGGAGGGGGGGGGACAGATACGCAGTATTTT.

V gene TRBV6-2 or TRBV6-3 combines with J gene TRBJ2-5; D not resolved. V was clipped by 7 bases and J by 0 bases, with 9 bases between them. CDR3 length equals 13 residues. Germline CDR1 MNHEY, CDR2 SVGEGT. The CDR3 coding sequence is TGTGCCAGCACCCCACGGTACCAAGAGACCCAGTACTTC. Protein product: CASTPRYQETQYF.

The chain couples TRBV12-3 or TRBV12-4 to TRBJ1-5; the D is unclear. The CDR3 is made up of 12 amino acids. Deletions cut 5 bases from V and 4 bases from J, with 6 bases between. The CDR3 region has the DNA TGTGCCAGCAGTACAGATAATCAGCCCCAGCATTTT. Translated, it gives CASSTDNQPQHF.

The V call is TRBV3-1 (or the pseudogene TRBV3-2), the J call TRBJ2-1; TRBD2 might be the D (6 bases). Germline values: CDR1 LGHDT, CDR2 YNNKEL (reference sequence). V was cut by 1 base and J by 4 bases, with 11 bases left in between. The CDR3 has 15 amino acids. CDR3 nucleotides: TGTGCCAGCAGCCAAGGCGGGACGGAGTACAATGAGCAGTTCTTC. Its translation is CASSQGGTEYNEQFF.

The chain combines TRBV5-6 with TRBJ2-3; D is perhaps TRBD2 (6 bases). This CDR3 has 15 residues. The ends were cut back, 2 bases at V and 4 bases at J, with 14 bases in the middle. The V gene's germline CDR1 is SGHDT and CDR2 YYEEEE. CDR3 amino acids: CASSLLGREPDTQYF. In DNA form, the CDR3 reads TGTGCCAGCAGCTTACTCGGTCGGGAGCCAGATACGCAGTATTTT.